This TCR beta chain was captured in a study of early T cells in non-severe SARS-CoV-2 infection. Study-wide context: Chains from this unsorted whole-blood bulk RNA could not be paired. General study results and limits: Clonotype matching in VDJdb favored anti-spike CD8 responses and did not capture private and CD4 specificities.

Individual cDNA molecules received unique molecular identifiers. MiXCR, run by TCRdb on the 5' RACE reads, gives a single entry per CDR3 protein. The profile shows 45,000 to 75,000 distinct CDR3 sequences, about 9.8% of them singletons. CDR3 length: 13 residues. Trimming left V 2 bases short and J 3 bases short, with 10 bases between. CDR1 is SQVTM and CDR2 is ANQGSEA in the germline V gene. This clonotype showed up just a few times. The antigen is unknown. The chain carries TRBV29-1 and TRBJ2-5; the D call may be TRBD1 or TRBD2 (5 bases each). This clonotype was sampled from an adult who was a healthcare worker with PCR-confirmed SARS-CoV-2 infection or an uninfected control (not recorded which). Sequencing was done on a sample of whole blood. CDR3 residues: CSVEWDEEETQYF. CDR3 coding DNA: TGCAGCGTTGAATGGGACGAAGAAGAGACCCAGTACTTC.